The 18 T cell receptor beta chains listed next were all sequenced from one sample in a study of blood T cell repertoires in COVID-19. Here immunoSEQ multiplex PCR was the method, and the copy in TCRdb shows in-frame clones only, minus some. The sample has 100,000 to 120,000 clones, approximately 84% seen once; the top ten hold approximately 3.6%. The sequenced material came from peripheral blood. These receptors all come from a man aged 35-49 years with acute or convalescent COVID-19.

The V and J genes are TRBV4-3 and TRBJ2-7; the match to TRBD1 covers 8 bases. Germline CDR1 LGHNA, CDR2 YSLEER. The CDR3 runs to 16 residues. The J segment lost 2 bases and the V segment lost 0 bases, leaving 6 bases of the junction unmatched. CDR3 protein: CASSQDWGRGPYEQYF. CDR3 nucleotide sequence: TGCGCCAGCAGCCAAGATTGGGGCAGGGGGCCCTACGAGCAGTACTTC.

V usage is TRBV6-5 and J usage is TRBJ1-1; D not resolved. Germline V gene sequence: CDR1 MNHEY, CDR2 SVGAGI. Trimming took off 6 bases at V and 1 base at J, with 9 bases between the two ends. The CDR3 is 13 amino acids. The CDR3 spells CASSKASNTEAFF. For the CDR3, the DNA is TGTGCCAGCAGCAAAGCATCGAACACTGAAGCTTTCTTT.

This clone occurred once. This chain uses TRBV10-2 with TRBJ2-3; 10 nucleotides align to TRBD1. The CDR3 is 15 residues long. Germline CDR1 and CDR2: WSHSY and SAAADI. Trimming cost V 6 bases and J 1 base; bases outside gene matches: 4. The CDR3 here is CASRDRGGRTDTQYF. The CDR3 DNA follows: TGCGCCAGCAGGGACAGGGGGGGCCGCACAGATACGCAGTATTTT.

The chain joins TRBV4-1 to TRBJ2-5, with a weak D call TRBD1 (8 bases). CDR1 is MGHRA, CDR2 YSYEKL, per germline. The CDR3 has 14 amino acids. V was pared by 1 base and J by 7 bases, with 13 bases between. In nucleotides, the CDR3 is TGCGCCAGCAGCCAAGGGACAGGGAGGGGGACCCAGTACTTC. This codes for CASSQGTGRGTQYF.

The V call is TRBV2, the J call TRBJ2-7; TRBD1 matches at 9 bases. CDR3 length: 12 amino acids. Per germline, CDR1 SNHLY and CDR2 FYNNEI. Trimming took 8 bases from V and 5 from J; bases not matched to a gene: 4. The CDR3 bases are TGTGCCAGCGGGACAGGGATAAACGAGCAGTACTTC. It encodes CASGTGINEQYF. The variable domain in full, completed from reference TRBV2 and TRBJ2-7, reads EPEVTQTPSHQVTQMGQEVILRCVPISNHLYFYWYRQILGQKVEFLVSFYNNEISEKSEIFDDQFSVERPDGSNFTLKIRSTKLEDSAMYFCASGTGINEQYFGPGTRLTVT.

The gene calls are TRBV7-3 and TRBJ2-5, with 7 bases identical to TRBD1. CDR3 length: 14 residues. Germline CDR1 and CDR2: SGHTA and FQGTGA. V gave up 5 bases and J gave up 5 bases; unmatched junction bases: 8. CDR3 amino acids: CASSRGTVGETQYF. For the CDR3, the DNA is TGTGCCAGCAGCAGAGGGACAGTAGGGGAGACCCAGTACTTC. The full variable domain, with the rest looked up from reference TRBV7-3 and TRBJ2-5, is GAGVSQTPSNKVTEKGKYVELRCDPISGHTALYWYRQSLGQGPEFLIYFQGTGAADDSGLPNDRFFAVRPEGSVSTLKIQRTERGDSAVYLCASSRGTVGETQYFGPGTRLLVL.

The J gene is TRBJ2-3, the V gene TRBV2; perhaps TRBD2 as D (5 bases). The CDR3 totals 16 residues. V was cut by 6 bases and J by 0 bases, with 16 bases left in between. CDR1 and CDR2 from the germline V gene are SNHLY and FYNNEI. CDR3 bases: TGTGCCAGCAGCCCACTAGATCGGGGTAGCACAGATACGCAGTATTTT. Its protein product is CASSPLDRGSTDTQYF.

The chain uses TRBV24-1 and TRBJ1-4, with D possibly being TRBD1 (6 bases). The germline V and J ends were trimmed by 7 bases and 0 bases, with 14 bases remaining between them. The CDR3 runs 16 residues. CDR1 is KGHDR, CDR2 SFDVKD, per germline. The CDR3 here is CATSEGESSTNEKLFF. The CDR3 DNA reads TGTGCCACCAGCGAGGGGGAGTCTTCAACTAATGAAAAACTGTTTTTT.

V gene TRBV10-3 combines with J gene TRBJ2-2, with 7 positions matching TRBD1. This CDR3 is built from 13 residues. Germline V lookup: CDR1 ENHRY, CDR2 SYGVKD. After removal of 11 bases from V and 1 base from J, the junction contained 4 bases not matched to a gene. This chain's CDR3 is CAATGVNTGELFF. Written as DNA, the CDR3 is TGTGCCGCTACAGGGGTGAACACCGGGGAGCTGTTTTTT.

The chain recombines TRBV11-1 with TRBJ2-7, with 10 bases that match TRBD1. With V trimmed by 4 bases and J by 3 bases, 6 bases remained unmatched. Germline V gene sequence: CDR1 SGHAT, CDR2 FQDESV (reference sequence). This CDR3 has 15 amino acids. The CDR3 DNA is TGTGCCAGCAGCTCGCAGACAGGGGGCTTCTACGAGCAGTACTTC. Protein: CASSSQTGGFYEQYF.

This chain links TRBV11-2 with TRBJ1-2, with 8 bases fitting TRBD1. Germline trimming cut 5 bases from V and 8 bases from J; bases unmatched to any gene: 7. The germline V gene encodes CDR1 SGHAT and CDR2 FQNNGV. This CDR3 has 13 amino acids. The CDR3 loop is CASSPRGQEGYTF. In nucleotides, the CDR3 is TGTGCCAGCAGCCCCAGGGGGCAGGAGGGCTACACCTTC.

V and J are TRBV11-2 and TRBJ2-1, with 7 bases matching TRBD1. Germline V CDR1 and CDR2: SGHAT, FQNNGV. Trimming removed 5 bases from V and 8 bases from J; junction bases left unmatched: 12. This CDR3 is built from 15 residues. The CDR3 here is CASSRFIGGGDEQFF. DNA for the CDR3: TGTGCCAGCAGCCGTTTCATAGGGGGCGGCGATGAGCAGTTCTTC.

The chain employs TRBV27 and TRBJ2-3, with 9 positions matching TRBD2. The germline gives CDR1 MNHEY, CDR2 SMNVEV (reference sequence). V was clipped by 4 bases and J by 4 bases; unmatched bases: 12. The CDR3 loop spans 17 amino acids. The CDR3 nucleotides read TGTGCCAGCAGTTCCGGGGGGACTAGCCTATGGGCAGATACGCAGTATTTT. It codes for CASSSGGTSLWADTQYF.

V usage is TRBV11-1 and J usage is TRBJ2-3; the match to TRBD2 covers 12 bases. Trimming cost V 5 bases and J 9 bases; bases outside gene matches: 9. The V gene's germline CDR1 is SGHAT and CDR2 FQDESV (reference sequence). The CDR3 spans 15 residues. The CDR3 sequence is CASSHAGLAGRTQYF. The DNA for the CDR3 is TGTGCCAGCAGCCATGCGGGACTAGCGGGTAGAACGCAGTATTTT.

The chain has TRBV4-2 and TRBJ1-5; TRBD1 might be the D (5 bases). The CDR3 loop spans 15 amino acids. V was trimmed by 0 bases and J by 3 bases, leaving 9 bases between them. The germline V gene has CDR1 LGHNA and CDR2 YNFKEQ. As DNA, the CDR3 is TGTGCCAGCAGCCAAGATCTCAGGGACAATCAGCCCCAGCATTTT. Amino acid sequence: CASSQDLRDNQPQHF.

This chain links TRBV4-3 with TRBJ2-1; TRBD2 matches 12 bases. The CDR3 has 16 residues. Germline lookup yields CDR1 LGHNA and CDR2 YSLEER. The trim removed 3 bases at V and 4 bases at J, leaving 4 bases unmatched. In DNA, the CDR3 is TGCGCCAGCAGCCACGGGACTAGCGGGTCATACAATGAGCAGTTCTTC. Amino acids: CASSHGTSGSYNEQFF.

The chain joins TRBV7-2 to TRBJ2-2; D remains unclear. This CDR3 contains 16 residues. The germline V and J ends were trimmed by 0 bases and 3 bases, with 11 bases remaining between them. In germline, CDR1 is SGHTA, CDR2 FQGNSA. CDR3 bases: TGTGCCAGCAGCTTAGCCGGCCTAGTTTACACCGGGGAGCTGTTTTTT. Translating gives CASSLAGLVYTGELFF.

The V call is TRBV5-1, the J call TRBJ2-1, with D possibly TRBD2 on 7 matching bases. CDR1 and CDR2 (germline): SGHRS, YFSETQ. This CDR3 has 15 residues. The V end lost 0 bases, the J end lost 8 bases, and 15 bases lay between the germline ends. The CDR3 coding sequence is TGCGCCAGCAGCTTGGGTTCCGGGGGGCCGCATGAGCAGTTCTTC. This gives the protein CASSLGSGGPHEQFF. Using reference TRBV5-1 and TRBJ2-1 for the parts outside the CDR3, the full variable domain is KAGVTQTPRYLIKTRGQQVTLSCSPISGHRSVSWYQQTPGQGLQFLFEYFSETQRNKGNFPGRFSGRQFSNSRSEMNVSTLELGDSALYLCASSLGSGGPHEQFFGPGTRLTVL.